This T cell receptor beta chain stems from a study of blood T cell repertoires in COVID-19. As for the study in general: Spain, Italy and the United States supplied samples that represented acute and convalescent COVID-19. Sample material is recorded as cDNA or gDNA derived from T cells, B-cell-depleted T cells, or PBMCs.

As concerns this clone: An end of the junction does not agree with germline; a read error may underlie this.

Germline values: CDR1 SSHAT, CDR2 FNYEAQ (reference sequence). This CDR3 is built from 15 residues. Under the authors' procedure: Amplification with reference gene primers provided the estimates of nucleated cell counts. The method was immunoSEQ multiplex PCR; TCRdb's version includes in-frame clones alone and lacks a portion of them. V and J calls and clone size are given by that table; D and trimming were obtained from the DNA. The data contain under 250,000 clones, less than 85% of them singletons. The J gene is TRBJ2-3, the V gene TRBV7-7, with TRBD2 as a possible D gene (6 bases). The clonotype originates from a woman in her 70s with active or convalescent COVID-19. The sequenced sample was peripheral blood. The CDR3 is CASSKGLQGTDTQYF. CDR3 DNA: TGTGCTAGCAGCAAGGGACTCCAAGGCACAGATACGCAGTATTTT. Together with reference TRBV7-7 and TRBJ2-3, the CDR3 gives the full variable domain: GAGVSQSPRYKVTKRGQDVTLRCDPISSHATLYWYQQALGQGPEFLTYFNYEAQPDKSGLPSDRFSAERPEGSISTLTIQRTEQRDSAMYRCASSKGLQGTDTQYFGPGTRLTVL.